This TCR beta chain originates from a study of blood T cells in healthy people across ages (dated by TCRdb to between 2014 and 2016). Background on the whole study: In model experiments, template switching captured about one uniquely barcoded TCR beta cDNA molecule for every two T cells. To avoid experimental bias, donors of different ages were randomly spread across the sequencing lanes. The donors were divided into four age groups: young (average around 15 years), middle-aged (around 37), aged (approximately 62) and long-lived (about 80). To track age-related changes in TCR beta repertoire diversity, the study relied on deep sequencing normalized with unique cDNA molecular identifiers. Using the same blood draw, the study looked at two additional independent replicas of 1 million unique cDNA reads for two donors, one aged 18 to 29 and the other aged 80 or older.

Library creation used 5' RACE. Reads for this sample came from an Illumina HiSeq 2500. The second PCR ran for roughly 7 to 11 cycles and used a J-beta primer mix along with a sample-barcoded 5' primer. Each TCR beta cDNA molecule received a unique molecular identifier from a template-switch 5' adaptor carrying 12 random nucleotides. Each sample yielded at least 3 million CDR3-containing paired-end reads. The Mint cDNA synthesis kit, primed by a TRBC-specific oligonucleotide, was used to synthesize first-strand cDNA from all RNA. Following uracil-DNA glycosylase treatment, a first 18-cycle PCR with universal primers M1SS and BC2_uni_R was performed on all cDNA. In the source study's methods: For normalization, 1 million high-quality reads were randomly selected from each sample, with every read carrying a distinct molecular identifier. Instead of being binned into consensus sequences, reads with shared molecular identifiers were discarded. CDR3 identification, clonotype clustering and error correction used MiTCR with a Q25 quality threshold and the strictest error-elimination algorithm. A nonparametric unseen species model with Euler transformation was used to estimate lower-bound total TCR beta diversity. The public reads were run again by TCRdb, first through fastp at Q25 and then through MiXCR, and only productive beta chains were kept. Entries are consolidated by CDR3 protein sequence, retaining the most common genes and DNA. V and J calls and clone size were set by TCRdb, not the authors. The sample profile shows 1.5 million to 2 million distinct CDR3 sequences; roughly 32% of them were found once. The top ten constitute around 10% of the sample.

Including the terminal cysteine and phenylalanine, the CDR3 comprises 13 residues. The retained sequence is limited to the CDR3, 39 bases, with the frame set at the first base. Trimming removed 8 bases from V and 1 base from J, leaving 11 bases between the germline ends. The germline V gene (reference sequence) yields SEHNR for CDR1 and FQNEAQ for CDR2. As concerns this clonotype: Its antigen remains unidentified. No per-base quality is available; no much larger clone lies one base away.

The 35 to 40 donors, aged about 6 to 95 years, were systemically healthy Caucasian individuals from Russia. Roughly 9 milliliters of peripheral blood were drawn from each donor into EDTA-treated Vacutainer tubes. Ficoll-Paque density-gradient centrifugation was used to isolate PBMCs, with at least 6.5 million per sample. Total RNA was extracted from PBMCs with Trizol reagent, with at least 5.5 micrograms obtained per sample. The percentages of naive CD45RAhigh/CD27high T cells were determined by flow cytometry on a PBMC aliquot from every donor. Overall study outcomes, separate from this receptor: Compared with the aged group, the long-lived group had more naive CD4+ T cells, fewer expanded clones and increased TCR diversity, a pattern suggesting age selection. Because the CMV infection status of the donors was unknown, age-related changes in expanded clonotypes may potentially have been confounded. A strong correlation was found between observed TCR beta diversity and the percentage of naive T cells measured by flow cytometry. Estimates of total diversity based on one million sequenced T cells were considered lower bounds and underestimates. Because profiling used bulk unsorted PBMCs, naive and antigen-experienced compartments could not be compared conclusively. As age increased, observed TCR beta diversity per million T cells dropped in a roughly linear way, and a significant reduction was already evident by age about 40.

The sequence came from a woman aged 30 to 39 in good health. The receptor chain draws on TRBV7-9 and TRBJ1-1; D gene: possibly TRBD1, on 5 matching bases. The sequencing sample was made of blood. Here is the DNA: TGTGCCAGCCAGGACATTCAGAACACTGAAGCTTTCTTT. It translates as CASQDIQNTEAFF.